The entry below describes one T cell receptor beta chain. Each cDNA molecule in the library carried unique molecular identifiers. TCRdb analysed the RACE reads with MiXCR anew, one entry per CDR3 protein. The table includes roughly 120,000 distinct CDR3 sequences, roughly an eighth detected once. Indicated time point: patch test 1, 2 weeks after DPC sensitization. As to treatment: therapeutic diphenylcyclopropenone sensitization with weekly scalp DPC. This entry comes from a study of human T cells and chemical hapten exposure. This CDR3 contains 13 residues. Germline V gene lookup returns CDR1 SGDLS and CDR2 YYNGEE. With 5 bases removed from V and 4 bases from J, the gap between germline ends came to 12 bases.

The chain links TRBV9 to TRBJ1-1; D remains unclear. The sequenced sample was whole blood, obtained in connection with sensitization to the hapten diphenylcyclopropenone (DPC). The TCR originated in a man younger than 35 with alopecia areata. Some clones in this sample may be carry-over from other donors' samples. The CDR3 nucleotides read TGTGCCAGCAGGCCCCCCAGGTCCACTGAAGCTTTCTTT. Translated, it gives CASRPPRSTEAFF.